The source of this TCR beta chain is a study of T cells in Graves' hyperthyroidism and ophthalmopathy. This clonotype was found many times. The TCR beta CDR3 regions underwent amplification using RNA transcripts as the source. Using the HTBI primer set, a first-round RT-PCR was run on the TCR CDR3. TCRdb called the multiplex PCR reads again in MiXCR, with one record for every CDR3 protein. This sample has roughly 280,000 distinct CDR3 sequences, with about 18% found just once. V dropped 5 bases and J dropped 10 bases, with 15 bases sitting between them. CDR1 is SGHVS, CDR2 FNYEAQ, per germline. The CDR3 is 14 amino acids.

This receptor was obtained from a woman aged 55 to 70 with Graves' ophthalmopathy. Sequencing was performed on blood. The rearrangement uses TRBV7-6 and TRBJ1-6; maybe TRBD1 (5 bases). CDR3 DNA: TGTGCCAGCAGCCCGGGGGACGGTTACTCACCCCTCCACTTT. Translation: CASSPGDGYSPLHF.